These T cell receptor beta chains were read from a single sample in a study of cytomegalovirus exposure and HLA in healthy donors. Sequencing was performed with immunoSEQ multiplex PCR; in TCRdb, only in-frame clones are kept and a portion is missing. The table has approximately 97,000 clones, over 60% seen once. Specimen: PBMCs. The source is a male donor in good health and CMV-seropositive. CDR3s leave out the opening cysteine and the closing phenylalanine or tryptophan. Fields, in order: V gene, clone size, J gene, CDR3 protein. Part of the rows lack a size; the others show once, few, many or a class for expanded clones.

TRBV2,.,TRBJ2-5,ATLQRLAGGETQY
TRBV6-5,once,TRBJ1-2,ASSYSPGGNYGYT
TRBV7-3,.,TRBJ1-2,ASSLIDGYGYT
TRBV20-1,once,TRBJ2-2,SAQGTGELF
TRBV30,.,TRBJ1-4,ACRVEENEKLF
TRBV6-5,.,TRBJ2-7,ASSGGGHYEQY
TRBV28,.,TRBJ2-7,ASSLLGQGGYEQY
TRBV30,once,TRBJ2-2,AWSGTLTGELF
TRBV9,.,TRBJ1-2,ASSVTGGSGYT
TRBV6-6,.,TRBJ2-2,ASSLAGDTGELF
TRBV18,few,TRBJ1-2,ASSLGVNYGYT
TRBV13,.,TRBJ1-4,ASSRQGHRNEKLF
TRBV19,.,TRBJ1-5,ASSIRQGGQPQH
TRBV5-1,.,TRBJ2-7,ASSTFTGGGEQY
TRBV2,.,TRBJ1-5,ASSESSGFSNQPQH
TRBV19,.,TRBJ1-5,ASSMTVRSNQPQH
TRBV5-4,.,TRBJ2-3,ASSPGRDRTTDTQY
TRBV5-1,.,TRBJ1-2,ASNGGDAYYGYT
TRBV11-2,.,TRBJ1-6,ASSPRQGLNSPLH
TRBV9,.,TRBJ2-7,ASSFGTSGAYEQY
TRBV4-2,.,TRBJ2-3,ASSQVGHSDTQY
TRBV5-1,.,TRBJ2-3,ASRSDTFTDTQY
TRBV4-3,few,TRBJ1-1,ASSRAPEGTEAF
TRBV19,.,TRBJ1-5,ASSIGVQGEGQPQH
TRBV6-5,.,TRBJ2-1,ASSYFRDRTYNEQF
TRBV15,.,TRBJ1-2,ATSRELGDNYGYT
TRBV5-1,.,TRBJ1-1,ASSLGRTLNTEAF
TRBV7-2,.,TRBJ1-2,ASSLGIAGPPYGYT
TRBV6-5,.,TRBJ1-2,ASSPVGSNSYGYT
TRBV19,.,TRBJ2-2,ASSISGPGELF
TRBV6-1,.,TRBJ1-6,ASQQGIGSPLH
TRBV9,.,TRBJ1-2,ASSVAARDNYGYT
TRBV2,once,TRBJ2-1,ASSATGQYNEQF
TRBV2,.,TRBJ1-5,ASSEAEGTVEIQPQH
TRBV4-1,few,TRBJ1-1,ASSKDLSTGFTEAF